This T cell receptor beta chain stems from a study of blood T cell repertoires in COVID-19. Background on the study: Samples came from the United States, Italy and Spain, spanning acute and convalescent COVID-19.

Germline V gene sequence: CDR1 MNHNY, CDR2 SVGAGI (reference sequence). V lost 6 bases, J lost 2 bases, and 10 bases lay in between. This CDR3 comprises 13 residues. Assay: immunoSEQ multiplex PCR; the TCRdb copy retains only in-frame clones and omits some. The top ten clones hold roughly 5% of a sample with 50,000 or so clones, around 85% of them seen once. This TCR was sampled from a man between 35 and 55 years old with active COVID-19. The sample consisted of peripheral blood. The gene calls are TRBV6-6 and TRBJ2-5; D is undetermined. CDR3: CASSPGLQETQYF. In nucleotides, the CDR3 is TGTGCCAGCAGCCCGGGTTTACAAGAGACCCAGTACTTC.